Reported below is one TCR beta chain. The sample is drawn from a study of blood T cell repertoires in COVID-19. Study information: There were acute and convalescent COVID-19 samples, and they came from the United States, Italy and Spain. Nucleic acid was either cDNA or gDNA, and it came from T cells, B-cell-depleted T cells, or PBMCs.

The CDR3 sequence is 14 residues long. CDR1 is LGHDT and CDR2 is YNNKEL in the germline V gene (reference sequence). Trimming left V 0 bases short and J 10 bases short, with 10 bases between. Per the study methods: Using reference gene primer amplification, nucleated cell counts were estimated. Assay used: immunoSEQ multiplex PCR; TCRdb lists only in-frame clones, some missing. D and trimming come from the DNA, and the V and J calls and clone size come from that table. Of 100,000 to 110,000 clones in the sample, around four fifths were seen once. The sequence was obtained from a woman in her 70s with acute or convalescent COVID-19. The J gene is TRBJ1-6, the V gene TRBV3-1 (or the pseudogene TRBV3-2), with D tentatively TRBD1 (5 bases). Sequencing used peripheral blood. The CDR3 loop reads CASSQEGGGSPLHF. The CDR3 DNA is TGTGCCAGCAGCCAAGAGGGGGGAGGATCACCCCTCCACTTT.